These T cell receptor beta chains were read from a single sample in a study of T cell responses to AZD1222 COVID-19 vaccine. Some clones are missing from TCRdb's copy, which holds only in-frame ones; the method was immunoSEQ multiplex PCR. The repertoire consists of about 94,000 clones, with approximately 81% occurring once and the leading ten covering over 3.5%. The source material was peripheral blood, sampled 28 days after the second AZD1222 dose. The receptors were sampled from an adult who received the AZD1222 COVID-19 vaccine. Each CDR3 is given without its conserved first and last residue. A row's size may be missing; if present it is once, few, many or a size class.

CDR3 protein: SVDKGYEQY
clone size: .
CDR3 length: 9
V gene: TRBV29-1

CDR3 protein: ASSYIRTGDAF
clone size: .
CDR3 length: 11
V gene: TRBV6-5

CDR3 protein: ASSYEASGNTIY
clone size: .
CDR3 length: 12
V gene: TRBV6-6

CDR3 protein: SVGRTGGLGRDEQY
clone size: .
CDR3 length: 14
V gene: TRBV29-1

CDR3 protein: ASSLLKQGRFNEKLF
clone size: .
CDR3 length: 15
V gene: TRBV7-9

CDR3 protein: ASSFSRAVSANSYEQY
clone size: .
CDR3 length: 16
V gene: TRBV7-9

CDR3 protein: ASSFSGRASEQF
clone size: few
CDR3 length: 12
V gene: TRBV27

CDR3 protein: ASTLLADSYEQY
clone size: .
CDR3 length: 12
V gene: TRBV5-5

CDR3 protein: SAFRGNEQF
clone size: .
CDR3 length: 9
V gene: TRBV20-1

CDR3 protein: ASSEATGGARAEQF
clone size: .
CDR3 length: 14
V gene: TRBV2

CDR3 protein: ASSQRTGVATQY
clone size: .
CDR3 length: 12
V gene: TRBV3-1/TRBV3-2

CDR3 protein: ATSDGWGLQETQY
clone size: .
CDR3 length: 13
V gene: TRBV24-1

CDR3 protein: ASSLRRGYNEQF
clone size: .
CDR3 length: 12
V gene: TRBV7-9

CDR3 protein: ASSYLRGENTEAF
clone size: .
CDR3 length: 13
V gene: TRBV13

CDR3 protein: SAHLGEQY
clone size: .
CDR3 length: 8
V gene: TRBV20-1

CDR3 protein: ASSYTPGLAGGRTDTQY
clone size: .
CDR3 length: 17
V gene: TRBV7-2

CDR3 protein: ARARLAGDASYNEQF
clone size: .
CDR3 length: 15
V gene: TRBV2

CDR3 protein: ASSFDRYNTIY
clone size: .
CDR3 length: 11
V gene: TRBV6-5

CDR3 protein: ASSIGTNSYEQY
clone size: once
CDR3 length: 12
V gene: TRBV19

CDR3 protein: SVRDGQETQY
clone size: .
CDR3 length: 10
V gene: TRBV29-1

CDR3 protein: SVADRGGNQPQH
clone size: .
CDR3 length: 12
V gene: TRBV29-1